This T cell receptor beta chain was sequenced for a study of early T cells in non-severe SARS-CoV-2 infection. The wider study: Sequencing of bulk RNA from unsorted whole blood was done, without chain pairing. Points from the study as a whole: VDJdb-based annotation leaned toward anti-spike CD8 responses and missed private and CD4 specificities.

Attachment of unique molecular identifiers was made to individual cDNA molecules. Each CDR3 protein is one row after TCRdb ran MiXCR on the 5' RACE reads. The sample records about 64,000 distinct CDR3 sequences, around 20% being singletons. Germline V gene sequence: CDR1 SGDLS, CDR2 YYNGEE. Trimming stripped 0 bases from V and 8 bases from J, with 14 bases between. The CDR3 is 14 amino acids. In its sample, this clonotype was seen many times. As yet, its antigen is unknown. The sequenced sample was whole blood, obtained at baseline. The rearrangement links TRBV9 to TRBJ1-1; D unresolved. The clonotype was recovered from an adult who was a healthcare worker with PCR-confirmed SARS-CoV-2 infection or an uninfected control (not recorded which). CDR3 DNA sequence: TGTGCCAGCAGCGTAGACCCGGACTCTTTCGAAGCTTTCTTT. As protein: CASSVDPDSFEAFF.